This TCR beta chain was recorded in a study of cytomegalovirus exposure and HLA in healthy donors. General study results and limits: One later analysis reportedly identified an Asian-associated ancestry cluster that showed fewer N-insertions than the roughly 600-donor mean. Being productive about 87% or about 30% of the time was typical of most TCR beta V segments in an earlier analysis. The study dropped some indistinguishable V segments, TRBV6-2 and TRBV6-3 among them.

60 Vbeta and 13 Jbeta primers were used in PCR. The table came from immunoSEQ multiplex PCR; TCRdb's copy has only in-frame clones and leaves some out. The data show roughly 200,000 clones, over 65% seen once. Trimming took 0 bases from V and 4 from J, leaving 13 bases between them. The CDR3 has 15 residues. In germline, CDR1 is MNHEY, CDR2 SVGAGI. Details on this clone: Antigen unknown.

V and J are TRBV6-5 and TRBJ2-7, with no clear D. Sequencing was carried out using PBMCs. The receptor was derived from a woman aged 55-75 years in good health and CMV-seropositive. The CDR3 reads CASSYSVSTGYEQYF. CDR3 DNA sequence: TGTGCCAGCAGTTACTCCGTTTCGACGGGTTACGAGCAGTACTTC.